A selection of T cell receptor beta chains follows, all from one sample in a study of OX40 agonist ivuxolimab in advanced cancers. Here immunoSEQ multiplex PCR was the method, and the copy in TCRdb shows in-frame clones only, minus some. The sample shows some 66,000 clones, over 75% of them seen only once. The starting material was CD4+ or CD8+ T cells sorted from blood, obtained in a trial of the OX40 agonist ivuxolimab. These receptors came from an adult with an advanced solid tumor such as melanoma, head and neck, liver or kidney cancer. The CDR3 runs from the conserved cysteine through the conserved F or W. The order of the fields is clone size, V gene, CDR3 protein. Not every row has a clone size; where given, it reads once, few, many or a size class.

NA,TRBV13,CASSPDFTGARDTEAFF
NA,TRBV28,CASSFPIGSGNEQFF
NA,TRBV7-2,CASSSRTGADGYTF
NA,TRBV5-1,CASSPQGASNQPQHF
once,TRBV11-2,CASGRGQGYEQYF
NA,TRBV18,CASSPQEGAYEQYF
NA,TRBV4-1,CASSQEGQVTEAFF
NA,TRBV28,CASSPSGSPRAQHF
NA,TRBV4-2,CASRMYGGSTDTQYF
NA,TRBV6-4,CASSDSSTGQGEQYF
NA,TRBV27,CASSLGQPSYNEQFF
NA,TRBV5-6,CASSPRGDIGNVLTF
NA,TRBV2,CASSPMGLNTEAFF
once,TRBV11-2,CASSLQSLGEKLFF
few,TRBV4-1,CASSQARGTSYNEQFF
NA,TRBV18,CASSPGSGETQYF
NA,TRBV21-1,CASSIQGALDTEAFF
NA,TRBV19,CASTRRGYFNQPQHF
NA,TRBV10-1,CASSDPGGRDGYTF
NA,TRBV7-9,CASSLVADVAAFF
few,TRBV9,CASSVGTVGQPQHF
NA,TRBV19,CASSKPGQDYGYTF
NA,TRBV5-1,CASSHDGTDTQYF
NA,TRBV28,CAIKGTGRSYGYTF
NA,TRBV19,CASSIEGTNPDTQYF
NA,TRBV6-5,CASSYSGGLYEQYF